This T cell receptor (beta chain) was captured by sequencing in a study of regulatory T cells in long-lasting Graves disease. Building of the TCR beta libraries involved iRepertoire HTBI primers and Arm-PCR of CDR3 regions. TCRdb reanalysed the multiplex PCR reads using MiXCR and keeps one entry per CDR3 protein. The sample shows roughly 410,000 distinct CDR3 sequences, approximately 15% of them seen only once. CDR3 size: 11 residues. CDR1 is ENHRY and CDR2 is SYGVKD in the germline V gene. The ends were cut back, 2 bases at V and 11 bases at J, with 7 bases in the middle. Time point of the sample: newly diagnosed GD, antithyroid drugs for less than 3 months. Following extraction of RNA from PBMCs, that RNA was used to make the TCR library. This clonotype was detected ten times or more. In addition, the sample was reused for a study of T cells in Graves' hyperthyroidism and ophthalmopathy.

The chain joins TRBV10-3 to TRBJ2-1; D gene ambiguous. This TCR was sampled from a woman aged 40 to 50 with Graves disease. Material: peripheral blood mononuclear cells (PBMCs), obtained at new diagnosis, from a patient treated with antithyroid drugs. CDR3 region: CAISEGQKQFF. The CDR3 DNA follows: TGTGCCATCAGTGAGGGTCAGAAGCAGTTCTTC.